This entry features one T cell receptor (beta chain) sequence. This sample is part of a study of shared clonotypes between healthy human individuals. Donors comprised only Caucasian adults living in Nashville, Tennessee. Some clones are missing from TCRdb's copy, which holds only in-frame ones; the method was immunoSEQ multiplex PCR. Here the sample spans some 510,000 clones, 79% being singletons. This TCR derives from a middle-aged woman in good health. Some clones in this sample may be carry-over from other donors' samples. Sequencing used PBMCs.

The CDR3 region has the DNA TGTGCCAGTAGCGACAGGGGTCGCTCTGGAAACACCATATATTTT. Amino acids: CASSDRGRSGNTIYF. The J gene is TRBJ1-3, the V gene TRBV19; 8 bases agree with TRBD1. Germline-derived CDR1 and CDR2 are LNHDA and SQIVND (reference sequence). The CDR3 covers 15 residues. The junction had 4 bases not matched to a gene; V was cut back by 6 bases and J by 0 bases.